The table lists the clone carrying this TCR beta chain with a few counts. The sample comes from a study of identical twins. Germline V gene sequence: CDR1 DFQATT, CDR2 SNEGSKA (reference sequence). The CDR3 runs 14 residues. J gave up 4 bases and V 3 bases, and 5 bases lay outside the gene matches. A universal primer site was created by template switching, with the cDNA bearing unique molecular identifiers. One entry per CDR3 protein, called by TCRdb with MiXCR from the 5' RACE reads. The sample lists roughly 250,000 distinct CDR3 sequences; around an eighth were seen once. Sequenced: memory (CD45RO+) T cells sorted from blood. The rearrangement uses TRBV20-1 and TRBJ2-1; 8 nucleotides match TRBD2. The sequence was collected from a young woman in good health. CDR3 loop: CSARGASGYNEQFF. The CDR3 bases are TGCAGTGCTAGGGGAGCTAGCGGGTACAATGAGCAGTTCTTC.